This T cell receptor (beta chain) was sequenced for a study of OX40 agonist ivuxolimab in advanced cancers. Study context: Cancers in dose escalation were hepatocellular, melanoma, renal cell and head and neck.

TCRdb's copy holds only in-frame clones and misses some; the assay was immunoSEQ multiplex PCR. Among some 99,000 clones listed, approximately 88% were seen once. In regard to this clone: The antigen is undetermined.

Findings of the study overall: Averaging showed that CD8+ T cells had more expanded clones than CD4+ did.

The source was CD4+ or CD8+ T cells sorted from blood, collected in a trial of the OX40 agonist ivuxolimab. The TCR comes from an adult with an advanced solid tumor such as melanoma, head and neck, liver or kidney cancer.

CDR3 DNA sequence: TGTGCCAGCAGTTACCTACAGACTCGGGGGGCCAACGTCCTGACTTTC. It specifies CASSYLQTRGANVLTF. The chain combines TRBV6-5 with TRBJ2-6; D remains ambiguous. Germline assignment: CDR1 MNHEY and CDR2 SVGAGI. Trimming left V 2 bases short and J 4 bases short, with 12 bases between. This CDR3 has 16 amino acids.